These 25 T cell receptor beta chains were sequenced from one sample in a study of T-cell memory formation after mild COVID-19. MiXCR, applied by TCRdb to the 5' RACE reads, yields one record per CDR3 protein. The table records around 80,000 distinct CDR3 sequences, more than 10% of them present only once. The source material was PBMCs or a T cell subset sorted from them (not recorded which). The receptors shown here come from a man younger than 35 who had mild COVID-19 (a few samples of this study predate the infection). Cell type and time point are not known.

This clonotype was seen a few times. The CDR3 DNA is TGTGCCAGCAGCTTGGCAACGGGGGGCTTGGCAGATACGCAGTATTTT. This codes for CASSLATGGLADTQYF. The rearrangement links TRBV11-3 to TRBJ2-3; the D gene is possibly TRBD2 (7 bases). Trimming took 3 bases from V and 4 from J, leaving 17 bases between them. Germline loops: CDR1 SGHNT, CDR2 YENEEA. The length of the CDR3 is 16 residues.

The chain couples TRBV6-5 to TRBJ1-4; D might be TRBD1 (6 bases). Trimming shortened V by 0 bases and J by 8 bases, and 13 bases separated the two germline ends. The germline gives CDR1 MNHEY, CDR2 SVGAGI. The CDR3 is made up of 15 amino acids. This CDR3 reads CASSYSGGWEEKLFF. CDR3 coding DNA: TGTGCCAGCAGTTACTCCGGGGGCTGGGAGGAAAAACTGTTTTTT.

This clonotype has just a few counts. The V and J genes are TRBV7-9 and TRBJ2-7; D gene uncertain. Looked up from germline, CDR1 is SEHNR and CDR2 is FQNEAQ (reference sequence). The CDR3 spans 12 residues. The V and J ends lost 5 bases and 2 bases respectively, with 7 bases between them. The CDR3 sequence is CASSPSPYEQYF. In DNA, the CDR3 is TGTGCCAGCAGCCCCTCCCCCTACGAGCAGTACTTC.

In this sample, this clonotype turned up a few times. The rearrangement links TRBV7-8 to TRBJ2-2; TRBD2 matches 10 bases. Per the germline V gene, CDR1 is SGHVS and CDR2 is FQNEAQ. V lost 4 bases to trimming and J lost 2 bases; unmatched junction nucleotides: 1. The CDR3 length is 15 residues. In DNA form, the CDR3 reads TGTGCCAGCAGCTCTAGCGGGGGAAACACCGGGGAGCTGTTTTTT. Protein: CASSSSGGNTGELFF.

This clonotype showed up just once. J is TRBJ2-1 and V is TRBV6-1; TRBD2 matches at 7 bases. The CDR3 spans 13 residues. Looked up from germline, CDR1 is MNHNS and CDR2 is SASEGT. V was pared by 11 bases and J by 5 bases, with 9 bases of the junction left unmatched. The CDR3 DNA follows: TGTGCCGGACGAACTAGCGCCAACAATGAGCAGTTCTTC. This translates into CAGRTSANNEQFF.

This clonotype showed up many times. The CDR3, as DNA: TGTGCCAGCAGCCAAGATTTTTCGTTGAGCTTGGACCAGAGTTTTCACTACAATGAGCAGTTCTTC. It is translated as CASSQDFSLSLDQSFHYNEQFF. The V and J genes are TRBV4-2 and TRBJ2-1; D is unclear. V was clipped by 0 bases and J by 3 bases, with 30 bases between them. CDR1 is LGHNA, CDR2 YNFKEQ, per germline. There are 22 residues in the CDR3.

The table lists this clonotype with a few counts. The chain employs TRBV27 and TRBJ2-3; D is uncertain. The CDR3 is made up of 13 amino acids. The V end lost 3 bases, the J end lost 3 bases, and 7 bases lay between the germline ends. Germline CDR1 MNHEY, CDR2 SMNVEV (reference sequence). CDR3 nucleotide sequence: TGTGCCAGCAGTTTCCACGGTACAGATACGCAGTATTTT. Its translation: CASSFHGTDTQYF.

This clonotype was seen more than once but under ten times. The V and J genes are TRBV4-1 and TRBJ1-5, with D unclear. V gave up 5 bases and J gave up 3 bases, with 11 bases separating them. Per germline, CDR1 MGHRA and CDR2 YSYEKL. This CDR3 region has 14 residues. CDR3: CASSNRDYNQPQHF. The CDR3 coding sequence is TGCGCCAGCAGCAACCGGGATTACAATCAGCCCCAGCATTTT.

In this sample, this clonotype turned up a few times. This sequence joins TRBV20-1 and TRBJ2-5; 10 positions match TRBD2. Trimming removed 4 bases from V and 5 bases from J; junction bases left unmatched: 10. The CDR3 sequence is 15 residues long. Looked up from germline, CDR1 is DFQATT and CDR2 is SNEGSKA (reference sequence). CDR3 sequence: CSATGASGGFETQYF. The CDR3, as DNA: TGCAGTGCTACGGGGGCTAGCGGGGGATTTGAGACCCAGTACTTC.

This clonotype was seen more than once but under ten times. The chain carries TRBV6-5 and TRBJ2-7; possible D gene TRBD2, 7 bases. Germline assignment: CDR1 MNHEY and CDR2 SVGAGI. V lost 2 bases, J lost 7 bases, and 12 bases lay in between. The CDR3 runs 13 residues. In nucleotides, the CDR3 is TGTGCCAGCAGTTACCCCGGGGGGCATGAGCAGTACTTC. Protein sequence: CASSYPGGHEQYF.

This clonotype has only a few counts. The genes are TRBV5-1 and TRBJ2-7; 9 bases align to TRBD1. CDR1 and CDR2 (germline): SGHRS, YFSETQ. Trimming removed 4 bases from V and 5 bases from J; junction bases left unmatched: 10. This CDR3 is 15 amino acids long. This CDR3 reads CASSPWDRDTNEQYF. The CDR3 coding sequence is TGCGCCAGCAGCCCCTGGGACAGGGATACCAACGAGCAGTACTTC.

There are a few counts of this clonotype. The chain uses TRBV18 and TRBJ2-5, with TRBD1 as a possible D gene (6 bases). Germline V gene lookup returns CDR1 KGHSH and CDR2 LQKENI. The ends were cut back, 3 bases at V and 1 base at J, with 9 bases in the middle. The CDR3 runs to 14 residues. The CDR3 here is CASSPEQGQETQYF. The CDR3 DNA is TGTGCCAGCTCACCCGAACAGGGCCAAGAGACCCAGTACTTC.

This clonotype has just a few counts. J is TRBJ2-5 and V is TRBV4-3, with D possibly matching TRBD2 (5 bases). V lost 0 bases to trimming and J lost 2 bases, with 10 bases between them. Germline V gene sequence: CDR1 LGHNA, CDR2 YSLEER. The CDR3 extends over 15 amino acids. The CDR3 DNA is TGCGCCAGCAGCCAAGAAGTGGAGCGGCAAGAGACCCAGTACTTC. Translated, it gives CASSQEVERQETQYF.

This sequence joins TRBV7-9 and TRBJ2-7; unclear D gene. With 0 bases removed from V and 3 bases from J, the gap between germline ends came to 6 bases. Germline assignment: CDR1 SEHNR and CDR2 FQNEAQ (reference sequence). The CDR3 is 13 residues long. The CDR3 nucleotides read TGTGCCAGCAGCTTAGCGCCGGGCTACGAGCAGTACGTC. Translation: CASSLAPGYEQYV.

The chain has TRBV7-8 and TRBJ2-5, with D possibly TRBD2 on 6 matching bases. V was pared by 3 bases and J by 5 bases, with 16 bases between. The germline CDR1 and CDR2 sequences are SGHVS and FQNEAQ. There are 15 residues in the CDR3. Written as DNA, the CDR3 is TGTGCCAGCAGCTTCCTAGACGGGGCGGGGGAGACCCAGTACTTC. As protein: CASSFLDGAGETQYF.

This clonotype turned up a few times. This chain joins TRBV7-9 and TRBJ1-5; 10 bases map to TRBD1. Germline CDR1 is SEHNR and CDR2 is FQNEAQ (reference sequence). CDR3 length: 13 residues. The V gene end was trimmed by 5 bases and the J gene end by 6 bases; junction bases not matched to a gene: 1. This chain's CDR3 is CASSRTGGQPQHF. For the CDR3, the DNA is TGTGCCAGCAGCCGGACAGGGGGTCAGCCCCAGCATTTT.

The CDR3 is CASSPPGAETGELFF. CDR3 nucleotide sequence: TGTGCCAGCAGTCCTCCCGGGGCGGAAACCGGGGAGCTGTTTTTT. V usage is TRBV12-3 or TRBV12-4 and J usage is TRBJ2-2; the D call may be TRBD1 or TRBD2 (5 bases each). Trimming shortened V by 5 bases and J by 5 bases, and 15 bases separated the two germline ends. The CDR3 runs to 15 residues.

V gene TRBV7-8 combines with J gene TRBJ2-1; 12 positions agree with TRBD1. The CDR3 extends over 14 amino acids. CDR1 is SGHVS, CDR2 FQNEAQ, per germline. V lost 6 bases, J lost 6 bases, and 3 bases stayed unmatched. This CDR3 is CASRGTGGFNEQFF. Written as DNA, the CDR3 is TGTGCCAGCAGGGGGACAGGGGGCTTCAATGAGCAGTTCTTC.

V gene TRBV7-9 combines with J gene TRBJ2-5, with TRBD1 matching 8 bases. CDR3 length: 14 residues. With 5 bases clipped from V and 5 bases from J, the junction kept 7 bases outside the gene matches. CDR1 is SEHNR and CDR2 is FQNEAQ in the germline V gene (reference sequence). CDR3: CASSMQGARETQYF. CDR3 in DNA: TGTGCCAGCAGCATGCAGGGGGCGCGTGAGACCCAGTACTTC.

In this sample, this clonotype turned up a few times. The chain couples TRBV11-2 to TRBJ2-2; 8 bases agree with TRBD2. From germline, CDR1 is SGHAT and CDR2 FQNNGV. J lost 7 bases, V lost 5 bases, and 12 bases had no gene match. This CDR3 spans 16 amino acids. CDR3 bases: TGTGCCAGCAGCCCATTAAGGCGGGGGGAGGACGGGGAGCTGTTTTTT. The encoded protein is CASSPLRRGEDGELFF.

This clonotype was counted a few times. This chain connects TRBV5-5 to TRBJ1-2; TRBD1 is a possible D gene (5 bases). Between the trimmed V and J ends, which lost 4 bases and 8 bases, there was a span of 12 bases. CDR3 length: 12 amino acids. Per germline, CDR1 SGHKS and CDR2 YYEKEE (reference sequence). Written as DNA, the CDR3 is TGTGCCAGCAGCCCACCCCGACAGGGCTACACCTTC. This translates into CASSPPRQGYTF. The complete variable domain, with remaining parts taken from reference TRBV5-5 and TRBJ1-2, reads DAGVTQSPTHLIKTRGQQVTLRCSPISGHKSVSWYQQVLGQGPQFIFQYYEKEERGRGNFPDRFSARQFPNYSSELNVNALLLGDSALYLCASSPPRQGYTFGSGTRLTVV.

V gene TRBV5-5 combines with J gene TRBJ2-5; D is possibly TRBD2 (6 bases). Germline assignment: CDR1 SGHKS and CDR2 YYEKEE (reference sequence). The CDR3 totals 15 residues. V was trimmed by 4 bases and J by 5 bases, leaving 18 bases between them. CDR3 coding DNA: TGTGCCAGCAGCGACGGGACTTCGAGGAGGGAGACCCAGTACTTC. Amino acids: CASSDGTSRRETQYF. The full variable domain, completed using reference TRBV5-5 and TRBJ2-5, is DAGVTQSPTHLIKTRGQQVTLRCSPISGHKSVSWYQQVLGQGPQFIFQYYEKEERGRGNFPDRFSARQFPNYSSELNVNALLLGDSALYLCASSDGTSRRETQYFGPGTRLLVL.

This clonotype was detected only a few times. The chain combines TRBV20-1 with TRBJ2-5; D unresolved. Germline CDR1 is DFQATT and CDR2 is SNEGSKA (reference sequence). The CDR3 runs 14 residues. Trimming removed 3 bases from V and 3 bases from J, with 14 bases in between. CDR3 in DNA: TGCAGTGCTAGGGAGACCGGCGGAGAAGAGACCCAGTACTTC. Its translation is CSARETGGEETQYF.

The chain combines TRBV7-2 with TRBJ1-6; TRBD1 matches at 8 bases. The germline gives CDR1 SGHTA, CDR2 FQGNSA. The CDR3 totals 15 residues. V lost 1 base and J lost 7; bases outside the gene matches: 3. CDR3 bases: TGTGCCAGCAGCTTAGAGTCAGGGGGCAATTCACCCCTCCACTTT. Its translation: CASSLESGGNSPLHF. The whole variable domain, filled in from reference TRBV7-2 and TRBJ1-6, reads GAGVSQSPSNKVTEKGKDVELRCDPISGHTALYWYRQSLGQGLEFLIYFQGNSAPDKSGLPSDRFSAERTGGSVSTLTIQRTQQEDSAVYLCASSLESGGNSPLHFGNGTRLTVT.

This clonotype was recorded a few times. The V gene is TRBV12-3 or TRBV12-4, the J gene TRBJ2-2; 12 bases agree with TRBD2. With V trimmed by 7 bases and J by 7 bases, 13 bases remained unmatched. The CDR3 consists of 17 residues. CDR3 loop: CASTSRLAGGPFGELFF. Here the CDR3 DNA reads TGTGCCAGCACTTCTCGCCTAGCGGGGGGGCCCTTCGGGGAGCTGTTTTTT.